What follows are 5 T cell receptor beta chains derived from one specimen sequenced in a study of monozygotic twins with inflammatory bowel disease. TCRdb re-called the 5' RACE reads and gives one entry per CDR3 protein, without DNA. The ten top clones account for 2% to 3%, within a sample of approximately 400,000 distinct CDR3 sequences. The sample comprised blood. Source of these receptors: a human donor with ulcerative colitis or Crohn's disease, or a healthy co-twin of an affected twin (not recorded which).

CDR3 in amino acids: CAISLGQGAVNEQFF. This chain uses TRBV7-7 with TRBJ2-1; checking the TCRdb D call of TRBD1 is not possible without DNA. Looked up from germline, CDR1 is SSHAT and CDR2 is FNYEAQ (reference sequence). The CDR3 is made up of 15 amino acids.

The gene calls are TRBV6-1 and TRBJ2-1; the TRBD2 assignment by TCRdb is unverifiable without DNA. CDR1 MNHNS and CDR2 SASEGT come from the germline V gene. The CDR3 runs 16 residues. CDR3 sequence: CASSSLSAGSYNEQFF.

The rearrangement joins TRBV7-2 to TRBJ1-6; checking the TCRdb D call of TRBD1 is not possible without DNA. Looked up from germline, CDR1 is SGHTA and CDR2 is FQGNSA. The CDR3 consists of 15 residues. The CDR3 spells CASSTRTGGNSPLHF.

The V gene is TRBV20-1, the J gene TRBJ2-7; with no DNA, the TCRdb D assignment of TRBD2 cannot be verified. CDR3 size: 15 residues. In germline, CDR1 is DFQATT, CDR2 SNEGSKA (reference sequence). The CDR3 reads CSAREASGDAYEQYF.

This chain links TRBV20-1 with TRBJ1-4; the D gene TCRdb calls, TRBD1, cannot be checked with no DNA. The CDR3 sequence is 14 residues long. The germline V gene has CDR1 DFQATT and CDR2 SNEGSKA (reference sequence). CDR3 region: CSAVTGSTNEKLFF.